Listed here is a single T cell receptor (beta chain). The CDR3 totals 15 residues. CDR1 and CDR2 (germline): MNHEY, SVGAGI. The junction had 12 bases not matched to a gene; V was cut back by 6 bases and J by 5 bases. These data belong to a study of control samples from healthy donors and cancer patients. This table comes from immunoSEQ multiplex PCR, and its TCRdb copy is limited to in-frame clones, with some not included. The sample holds 130,000 or so clones; roughly 92% are singletons and the top ten take 5.5% to 7%. Sequences were obtained from blood. This sequence originates from a man younger than 35 in good health. The chain recombines TRBV6-5 with TRBJ2-7, with 8 positions matching TRBD1. CDR3 amino acids: CASRTRDRPFDEQYF. The CDR3 region has the DNA TGTGCCAGCAGAACCCGGGACAGGCCATTTGACGAGCAGTACTTC.